This T cell receptor beta chain was captured by sequencing in a study of blood T cell repertoires in COVID-19. Study-level information: Italy, Spain and the United States were the sources of the convalescent and acute COVID-19 samples. In each case, the material was cDNA or gDNA derived from T cells, B-cell-depleted T cells, or PBMCs.

As handled by the study authors: Quantification of nucleated cells was approximated via reference gene primer amplification. TCRdb's copy holds only in-frame clones and misses some; the assay was immunoSEQ multiplex PCR. The DNA gave D and trimming, while V, J and clone size come from that table. There are 270,000 or so clones in the sample; 85% occur only once, and roughly 15% lies in the top ten. Germline V gene lookup returns CDR1 SGHDN and CDR2 FVKESK. This CDR3 has 13 amino acids. V was cut by 3 bases and J by 10 bases, with 15 bases left in between. The source is a human donor in a cohort sampled during active COVID-19. Sequenced sample: peripheral blood. This chain uses TRBV14 with TRBJ1-2; D is ambiguous. The CDR3 sequence is CASSQLGSGSYTF. For the CDR3, the DNA is TGTGCCAGCAGCCAGTTAGGGAGCGGGTCCTACACCTTC.